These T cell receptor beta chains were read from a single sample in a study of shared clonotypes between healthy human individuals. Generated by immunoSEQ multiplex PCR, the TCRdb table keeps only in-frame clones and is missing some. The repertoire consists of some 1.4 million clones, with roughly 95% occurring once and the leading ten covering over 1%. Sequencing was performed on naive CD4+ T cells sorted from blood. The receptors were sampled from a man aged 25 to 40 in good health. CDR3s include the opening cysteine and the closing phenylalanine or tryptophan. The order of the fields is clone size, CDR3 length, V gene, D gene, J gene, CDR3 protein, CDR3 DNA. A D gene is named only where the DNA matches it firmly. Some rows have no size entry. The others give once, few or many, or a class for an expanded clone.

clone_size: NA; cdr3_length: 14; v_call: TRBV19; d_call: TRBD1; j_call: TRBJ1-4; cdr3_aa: CASSPGTGAEKLFF; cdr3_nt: TGTGCCAGCAGTCCCGGGACAGGGGCAGAAAAACTGTTTTTT
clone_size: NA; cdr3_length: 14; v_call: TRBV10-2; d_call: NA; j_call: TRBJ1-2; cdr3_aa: CASSAKGYGYGYTF; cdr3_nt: TGCGCCAGCAGCGCTAAGGGTTATGGCTATGGCTACACCTTC
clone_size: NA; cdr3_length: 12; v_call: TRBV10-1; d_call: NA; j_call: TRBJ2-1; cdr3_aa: CASGERYNEQFF; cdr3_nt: TGCGCCAGCGGGGAGAGGTACAATGAGCAGTTCTTC
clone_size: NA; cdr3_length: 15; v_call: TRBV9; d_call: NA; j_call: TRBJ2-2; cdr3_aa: CASSPNLADTGELFF; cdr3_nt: TGTGCCAGCAGCCCCAATTTAGCGGACACCGGGGAGCTGTTTTTT
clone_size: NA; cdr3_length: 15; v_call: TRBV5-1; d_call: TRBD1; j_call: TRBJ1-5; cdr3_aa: CASSSTGQPGQPQHF; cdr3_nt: TGCGCCAGCAGCTCAACGGGACAGCCGGGTCAGCCCCAGCATTTT
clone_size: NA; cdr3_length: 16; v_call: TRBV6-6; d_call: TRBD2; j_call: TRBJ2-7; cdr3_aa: CASSPPSGSGPYEQYF; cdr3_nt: TGTGCCAGCAGCCCCCCAAGCGGGAGCGGTCCCTACGAGCAGTACTTC
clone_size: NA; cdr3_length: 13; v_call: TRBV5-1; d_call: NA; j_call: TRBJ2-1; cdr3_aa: CASSLQGRDEQFF; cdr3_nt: TGCGCCAGCAGCTTGCAGGGTAGGGATGAGCAGTTCTTC
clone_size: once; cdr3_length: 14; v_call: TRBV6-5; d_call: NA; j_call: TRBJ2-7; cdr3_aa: CASRSGVLDYEQYF; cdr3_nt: TGTGCCAGCAGGTCCGGGGTACTGGACTACGAGCAGTACTTC
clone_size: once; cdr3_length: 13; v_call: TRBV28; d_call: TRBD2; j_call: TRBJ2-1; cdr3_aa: CAIPGLAVNEQFF; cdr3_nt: TGTGCCATTCCGGGACTAGCGGTCAATGAGCAGTTCTTC
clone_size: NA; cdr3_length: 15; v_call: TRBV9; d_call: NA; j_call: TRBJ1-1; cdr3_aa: CASSVGGTIATEAFF; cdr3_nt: TGTGCCAGCAGCGTCGGGGGCACGATCGCTACTGAAGCTTTCTTT
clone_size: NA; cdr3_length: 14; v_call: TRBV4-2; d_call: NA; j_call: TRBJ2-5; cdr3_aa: CASSQDTRAETQYF; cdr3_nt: TGTGCCAGCAGCCAAGATACGCGGGCTGAGACCCAGTACTTC
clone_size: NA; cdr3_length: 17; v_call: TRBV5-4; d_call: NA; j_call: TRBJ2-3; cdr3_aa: CASSPAKRRGGTDTQYF; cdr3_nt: TGTGCCAGCAGCCCGGCCAAGCGGAGAGGGGGCACAGATACGCAGTATTTT
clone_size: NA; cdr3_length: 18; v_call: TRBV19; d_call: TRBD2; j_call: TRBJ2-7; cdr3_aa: CASSIVGIFGGVPYEQYF; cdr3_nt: TGTGCCAGTAGTATAGTCGGAATATTCGGGGGGGTGCCCTACGAGCAGTACTTC
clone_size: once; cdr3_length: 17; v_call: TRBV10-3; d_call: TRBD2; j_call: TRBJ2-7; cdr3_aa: CAISESLAKRGTYEQYF; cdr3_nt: TGTGCCATCAGTGAGTCTCTAGCGAAGCGGGGGACCTACGAGCAGTACTTC
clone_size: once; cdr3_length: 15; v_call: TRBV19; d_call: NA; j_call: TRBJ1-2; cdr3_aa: CASSTGPTRFYGYTF; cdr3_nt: TGTGCCAGTAGTACGGGACCTACACGTTTCTATGGCTACACCTTC
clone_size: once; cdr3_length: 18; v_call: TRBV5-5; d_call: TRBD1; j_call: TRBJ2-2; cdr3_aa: CASSSRFEGQENTGELFF; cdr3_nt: TGTGCCAGCAGCTCACGATTCGAGGGACAGGAGAACACCGGGGAGCTGTTTTTT
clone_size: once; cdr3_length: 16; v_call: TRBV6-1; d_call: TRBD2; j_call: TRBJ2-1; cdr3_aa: CASSERREGLYHEQFF; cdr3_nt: TGTGCCAGCAGTGAAAGGCGGGAGGGCCTATACCATGAGCAGTTCTTC
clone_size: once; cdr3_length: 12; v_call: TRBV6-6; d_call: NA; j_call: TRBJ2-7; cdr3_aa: CASSYGYYEQYF; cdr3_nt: TGTGCCAGCAGTTACGGGTATTACGAGCAGTACTTC
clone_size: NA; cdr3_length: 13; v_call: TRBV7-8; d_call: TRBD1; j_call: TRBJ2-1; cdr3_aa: CASSLRQGNEQFF; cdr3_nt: TGTGCCAGCAGCTTACGACAGGGAAATGAGCAGTTCTTC
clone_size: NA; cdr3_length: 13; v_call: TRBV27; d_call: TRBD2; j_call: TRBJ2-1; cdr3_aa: CASKLAGGNEQFF; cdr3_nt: TGTGCCAGCAAACTAGCGGGAGGCAATGAGCAGTTCTTC
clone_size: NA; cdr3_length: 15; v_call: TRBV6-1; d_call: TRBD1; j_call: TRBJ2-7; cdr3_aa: CASSESGQGFYEQYF; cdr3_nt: TGTGCCAGCAGTGAGTCGGGACAGGGGTTCTACGAGCAGTACTTC
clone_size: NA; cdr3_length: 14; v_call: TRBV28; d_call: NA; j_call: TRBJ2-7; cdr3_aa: CASSFGRRTYEQYF; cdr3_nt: TGTGCCAGCAGTTTTGGACGGCGGACCTACGAGCAGTACTTC
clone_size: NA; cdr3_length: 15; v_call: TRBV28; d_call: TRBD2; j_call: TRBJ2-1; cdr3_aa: CASGLIAGGWHEQFF; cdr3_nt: TGTGCCAGCGGCCTAATAGCGGGAGGATGGCATGAGCAGTTCTTC
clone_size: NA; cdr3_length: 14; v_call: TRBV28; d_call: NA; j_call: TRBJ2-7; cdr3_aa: CASSLMDPEGEQYF; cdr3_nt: TGTGCCAGCAGCCTCATGGACCCAGAGGGCGAGCAGTACTTC
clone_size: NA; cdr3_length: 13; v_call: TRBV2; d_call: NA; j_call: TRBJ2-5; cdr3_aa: CASSGFESETQYF; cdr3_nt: TGTGCCAGCAGCGGCTTTGAATCAGAGACCCAGTACTTC
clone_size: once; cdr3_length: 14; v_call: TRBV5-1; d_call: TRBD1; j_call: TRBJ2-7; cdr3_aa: CASSLGDRSDEQYF; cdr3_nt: TGCGCCAGCAGCTTGGGGGACAGGAGCGACGAGCAGTACTTC
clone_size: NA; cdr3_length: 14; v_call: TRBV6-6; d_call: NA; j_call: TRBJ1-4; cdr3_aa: CASSYSKTNEKLFF; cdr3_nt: TGTGCCAGCAGTTACTCAAAAACTAATGAAAAACTGTTTTTT
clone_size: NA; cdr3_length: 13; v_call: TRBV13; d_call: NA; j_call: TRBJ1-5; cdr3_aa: CASSFFGDQPQHF; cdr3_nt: TGTGCCAGCAGCTTCTTTGGGGATCAGCCCCAGCATTTT
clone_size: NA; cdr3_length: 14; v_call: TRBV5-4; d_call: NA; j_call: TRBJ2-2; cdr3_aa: CASSFGRVAGELFF; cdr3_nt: TGTGCCAGCAGCTTCGGTAGGGTGGCCGGGGAGCTGTTTTTT
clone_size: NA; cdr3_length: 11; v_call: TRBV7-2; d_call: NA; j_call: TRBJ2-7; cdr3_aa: CASSQGLGTYF; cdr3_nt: TGTGCCAGCAGCCAAGGTCTCGGGACGTACTTC
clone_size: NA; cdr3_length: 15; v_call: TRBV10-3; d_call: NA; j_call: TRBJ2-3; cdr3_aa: CAIKAREGGTDTQYF; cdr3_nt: TGTGCCATCAAGGCTCGCGAGGGGGGCACAGATACGCAGTATTTT
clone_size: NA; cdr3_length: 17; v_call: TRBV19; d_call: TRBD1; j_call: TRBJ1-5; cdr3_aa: CASSLVRDRVVNQPQHF; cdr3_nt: TGTGCCAGTAGCCTAGTGAGGGACAGGGTTGTGAATCAGCCCCAGCATTTT
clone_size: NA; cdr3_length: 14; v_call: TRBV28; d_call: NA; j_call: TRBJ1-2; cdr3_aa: CASSYGEAVYGYTF; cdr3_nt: TGTGCCAGCAGTTACGGGGAGGCGGTCTATGGCTACACCTTC
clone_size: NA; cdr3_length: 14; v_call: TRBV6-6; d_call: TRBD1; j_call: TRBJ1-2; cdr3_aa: CASSQDRSNYGYTF; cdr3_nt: TGTGCCAGCAGTCAGGACAGGAGTAACTATGGCTACACCTTC
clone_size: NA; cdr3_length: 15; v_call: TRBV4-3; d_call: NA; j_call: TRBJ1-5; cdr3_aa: CASSQGIGGLQPQHF; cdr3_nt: TGCGCCAGCAGCCAAGGCATAGGGGGGCTTCAGCCCCAGCATTTT
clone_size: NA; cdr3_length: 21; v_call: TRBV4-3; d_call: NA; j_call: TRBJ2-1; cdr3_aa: CASSQEIRPGQRIQTYNEQFF; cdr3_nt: TGCGCCAGCAGCCAAGAGATCCGTCCAGGACAAAGAATTCAAACCTACAATGAGCAGTTCTTC
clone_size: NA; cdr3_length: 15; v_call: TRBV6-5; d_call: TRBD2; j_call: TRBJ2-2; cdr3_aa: CASTKTSGNSGELFF; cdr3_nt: TGTGCCAGCACCAAAACTAGCGGGAATTCCGGGGAGCTGTTTTTT
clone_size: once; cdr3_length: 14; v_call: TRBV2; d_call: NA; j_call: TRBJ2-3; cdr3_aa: CASSPGFSTDTQYF; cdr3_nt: TGTGCCAGCAGTCCCGGGTTCTCCACAGATACGCAGTATTTT
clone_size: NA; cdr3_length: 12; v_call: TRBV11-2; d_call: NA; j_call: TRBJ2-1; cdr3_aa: CASSPGYNEQFF; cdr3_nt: TGTGCCAGCAGCCCAGGGTACAATGAGCAGTTCTTC
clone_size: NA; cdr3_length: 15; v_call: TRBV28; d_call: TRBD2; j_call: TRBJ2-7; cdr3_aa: CASSKGLSFPGEQYF; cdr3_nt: TGTGCCAGCAGTAAGGGACTAAGCTTTCCGGGGGAGCAGTACTTC
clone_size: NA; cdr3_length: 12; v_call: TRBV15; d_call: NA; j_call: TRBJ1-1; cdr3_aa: CATSREQGEAFF; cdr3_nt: TGTGCCACCAGCAGAGAACAGGGAGAAGCTTTCTTT
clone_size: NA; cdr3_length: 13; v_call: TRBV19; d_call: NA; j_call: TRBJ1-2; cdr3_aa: CASSLPGRYGYTF; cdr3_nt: TGTGCCAGTAGTCTCCCGGGCCGCTATGGCTACACCTTC
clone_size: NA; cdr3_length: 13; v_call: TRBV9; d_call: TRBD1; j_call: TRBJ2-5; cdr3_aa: CASSEGAGETQYF; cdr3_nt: TGTGCCAGCAGCGAGGGGGCGGGAGAGACCCAGTACTTC
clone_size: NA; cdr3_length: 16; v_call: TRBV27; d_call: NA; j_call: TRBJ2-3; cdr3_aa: CATKLRGSLRTDTQYF; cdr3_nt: TGTGCCACCAAACTCAGGGGCTCCTTGCGCACAGATACGCAGTATTTT
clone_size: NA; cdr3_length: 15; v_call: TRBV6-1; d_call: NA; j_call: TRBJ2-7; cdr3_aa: CASSETRLGPYEQYF; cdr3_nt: TGTGCCAGCAGTGAAACACGCCTGGGTCCCTACGAGCAGTACTTC